The rows below give T cell receptor beta chains drawn from one sample of a study of response to subunit inactivated influenza vaccine. One entry per CDR3 protein results from TCRdb running MiXCR on the RT-PCR reads. Found here are 590,000 or so distinct CDR3 sequences, 12% to 15% of them singletons; the top ten hold about 7.6%. This sample comprised PBMCs from blood, obtained less than 15 days before vaccination. These receptor sequences come from a man between 45 and 60 years old who received an inactivated influenza vaccine. Each CDR3 is given with its conserved first and last residue. Fields, in order: D gene, V gene, clone size, J gene, CDR3 DNA, CDR3 protein. D genes are given only for firm matches. Some rows mark clone size as missing; the rest say once, few, many or name a class of expanded clone.

d_call: TRBD1
v_call: TRBV4-3
clone_size: few
j_call: TRBJ2-4
cdr3_nt: TGCGCCAGCAGCAGCAACCCACCGGGACAGGGGCTCAAAAACATTCAGTACTTC
cdr3_aa: CASSSNPPGQGLKNIQYF

d_call: TRBD1
v_call: TRBV6-1
clone_size: .
j_call: TRBJ2-5
cdr3_nt: TGTGCCAGCAGGCGGGACAGGGGATATGAGACCCAGTACTTC
cdr3_aa: CASRRDRGYETQYF

d_call: TRBD1
v_call: TRBV5-5
clone_size: many
j_call: TRBJ1-1
cdr3_nt: TGTGCCAGCAGCTGGACAGGGACGGGCACTGAAGCTTTCTTT
cdr3_aa: CASSWTGTGTEAFF

d_call: TRBD1
v_call: TRBV5-1
clone_size: .
j_call: TRBJ1-6
cdr3_nt: TGCGCCAGCAGCTTGATGGTACAGGGGGGGTATAATTCACCCCTCCACTTT
cdr3_aa: CASSLMVQGGYNSPLHF

d_call: .
v_call: TRBV6-2/TRBV6-3
clone_size: .
j_call: TRBJ2-7
cdr3_nt: TGTGCCAGCAGTTACTCCTACAGGGTCGGCGCCTACGAGCAGTACTTC
cdr3_aa: CASSYSYRVGAYEQYF

d_call: .
v_call: TRBV4-3
clone_size: many
j_call: TRBJ1-2
cdr3_nt: TGCGCCAGCAGCCGTACGGCCGCTCATAACTATGGCTACACCTTC
cdr3_aa: CASSRTAAHNYGYTF

d_call: TRBD1
v_call: TRBV20-1
clone_size: many
j_call: TRBJ2-7
cdr3_nt: TGCAGTGCTCGACGGACAGGGCCCTCCTACGAGCAGTACTTC
cdr3_aa: CSARRTGPSYEQYF

d_call: .
v_call: TRBV2
clone_size: few
j_call: TRBJ2-5
cdr3_nt: TGTGCCAGCACGGTACAAGAGACCCAGTACTTC
cdr3_aa: CASTVQETQYF

d_call: .
v_call: TRBV20-1
clone_size: .
j_call: TRBJ2-5
cdr3_nt: TGCAGTGCTAGAAAGTATAAGGTCGGGCGTACAGGGGAGACCCAGTACTTC
cdr3_aa: CSARKYKVGRTGETQYF

d_call: TRBD2
v_call: TRBV19
clone_size: .
j_call: TRBJ2-1
cdr3_nt: TGTGCCAGTACCCCAAGCCCCACGGGACTAGCGGGCAATGAGCAGTTCTTC
cdr3_aa: CASTPSPTGLAGNEQFF